This entry is about one T cell receptor (beta chain). This sample was taken from a study of OX40 agonist ivuxolimab in advanced cancers. Study summary: People who had prior anti-PD-1, anti-PD-L1 or anti-CTLA-4 therapy could take part, and about 37% had some.

Assay used: immunoSEQ multiplex PCR; TCRdb lists only in-frame clones, some missing. The table includes 6,000 to 6,500 clones, about 70% detected once. Germline CDR1 is SGHVS and CDR2 is FQNEAQ. Between the trimmed V and J ends, which lost 3 bases and 0 bases, there was a span of 8 bases. The CDR3 is made up of 14 amino acids. The sequences come from CD4+ or CD8+ T cells sorted from blood, collected in a trial of the OX40 agonist ivuxolimab. The gene calls are TRBV7-8 and TRBJ1-1; D call uncertain. This sequence was found in an adult with an advanced solid tumor such as melanoma, head and neck, liver or kidney cancer. CDR3 DNA: TGTGCCAGCAGCTTGGATGGGGTGAACACTGAAGCTTTCTTT. As protein: CASSLDGVNTEAFF.